Sequencing of this TCR beta chain was carried out in a study of cytotoxic CD8 clonotypes in ibrutinib-treated CLL. Study overall: After a median of about 70 months, around 15 patients stayed remitted and around 12 progressed; responses had been partial in 24 and complete in 2. Sequenced samples delivered averages of around 260,000 productive templates and 87,000 or so productive rearrangements.

Findings of the study overall: In sustained-remission versus progressing patients, sampling times differed. Rare overall, public clonotypes shrank or held steady under therapy.

Only in-frame clones appear in the TCRdb table, and some are missing; sequencing was by immunoSEQ multiplex PCR. This sample has tens of thousands of clones, with roughly 68% found just once. This CDR3 is built from 12 residues. Germline V CDR1 and CDR2: SGHRS, YFSETQ. Deletions cut 0 bases from V and 10 bases from J, with 7 bases between. As regards this clone: The antigen is undetermined.

The genes are TRBV5-1 and TRBJ2-2; D ambiguous. The material sequenced was PBMCs, taken after 24 months of ibrutinib treatment. The source of this sequence is a human donor with chronic lymphocytic leukemia. CDR3 sequence (DNA): TGCGCCAGCAGCTTGGCCGGCGAGGAGCTGTTTTTT. The encoded protein is CASSLAGEELFF.